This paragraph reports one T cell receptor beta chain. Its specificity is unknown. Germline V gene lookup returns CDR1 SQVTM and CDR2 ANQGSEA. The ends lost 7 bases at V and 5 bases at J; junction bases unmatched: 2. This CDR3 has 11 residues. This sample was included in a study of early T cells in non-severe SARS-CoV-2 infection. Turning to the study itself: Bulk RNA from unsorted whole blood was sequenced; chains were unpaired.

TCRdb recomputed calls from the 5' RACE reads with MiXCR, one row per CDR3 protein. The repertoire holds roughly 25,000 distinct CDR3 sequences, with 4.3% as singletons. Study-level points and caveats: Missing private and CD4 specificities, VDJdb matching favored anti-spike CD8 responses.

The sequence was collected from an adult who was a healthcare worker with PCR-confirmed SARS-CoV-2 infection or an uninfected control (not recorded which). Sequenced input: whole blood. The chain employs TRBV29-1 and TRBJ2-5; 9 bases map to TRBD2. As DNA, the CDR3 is TGCAGCGGGGGACTAGCCGAGACCCAGTACTTC. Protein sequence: CSGGLAETQYF.